This T cell receptor (beta chain) was retrieved from a study of regulatory T cells in long-lasting Graves disease. Study findings and constraints: The study examined only peripheral blood, not thyroid tissue.

V was trimmed by 1 base and J by 9 bases, leaving 9 bases between them. Germline loops: CDR1 LGHNA, CDR2 YSLEER. The CDR3 is 13 amino acids. CDR3-region Arm-PCR and iRepertoire HTBI primers produced the TCR beta libraries. In TCRdb, the multiplex PCR reads were re-called with MiXCR into one record per CDR3 protein. The sample holds 350,000 to 450,000 distinct CDR3 sequences, roughly a sixth seen once. Regarding this clonotype: Its antigen remains unknown.

The time point denotes: newly diagnosed GD, antithyroid drugs for less than 3 months. The TCR library was made from RNA extracted from PBMCs. An endocrinology department in Xi'an, China, recruited the patients. The same sample was also studied in work on T cells in Graves' hyperthyroidism and ophthalmopathy. That investigation notes: Blood also held most thyroid clonotypes expanded beyond 0.001. Ophthalmopathy and stable hyperthyroidism were told apart by a 13 V-J model.

The TCR sequence derives from a man in his forties or fifties with Graves disease. The chain couples TRBV4-3 to TRBJ2-2; D gene uncertain. The starting material was peripheral blood mononuclear cells (PBMCs), obtained at new diagnosis, from a patient treated with antithyroid drugs. CDR3 coding DNA: TGCGCCAGCAGCCAAGTTGTTAACCGGGAGCTGTTTTTT. Its protein is CASSQVVNRELFF.